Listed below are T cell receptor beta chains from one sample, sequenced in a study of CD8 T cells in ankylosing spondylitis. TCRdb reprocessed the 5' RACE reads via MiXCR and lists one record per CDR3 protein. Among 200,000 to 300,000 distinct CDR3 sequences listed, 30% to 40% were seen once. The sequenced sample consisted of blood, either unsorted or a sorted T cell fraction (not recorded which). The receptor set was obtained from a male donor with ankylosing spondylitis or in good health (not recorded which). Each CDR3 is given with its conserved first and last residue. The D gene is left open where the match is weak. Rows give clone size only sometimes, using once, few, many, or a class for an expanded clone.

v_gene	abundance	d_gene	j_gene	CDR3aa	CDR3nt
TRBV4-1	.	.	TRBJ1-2	CASSQDYSGEGYTF	TGCGCCAGCAGCCAAGATTATTCGGGAGAGGGCTACACCTTC
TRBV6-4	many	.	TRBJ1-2	CASSDWQGRVGYTF	TGTGCCAGCAGTGACTGGCAGGGTAGGGTCGGCTACACCTTC
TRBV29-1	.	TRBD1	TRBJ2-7	CSVEVRTGGRYEQYF	TGCAGCGTTGAAGTGCGGACAGGGGGCCGATACGAGCAGTACTTC
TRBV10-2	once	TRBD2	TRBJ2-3	CASSDPAGGKDTQYF	TGCGCCAGCAGTGACCCAGCGGGGGGAAAAGATACGCAGTATTTT
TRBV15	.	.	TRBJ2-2	CATSRVGAWSGELFF	TGTGCCACCAGCAGAGTAGGGGCCTGGTCCGGGGAGCTGTTTTTT
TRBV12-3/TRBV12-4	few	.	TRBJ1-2	CASSFDRAYGYTF	TGTGCCAGCAGTTTCGACAGAGCCTATGGCTACACCTTC
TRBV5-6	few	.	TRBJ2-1	CASSLAGPRLFGYNEQFF	TGTGCCAGCAGCTTGGCCGGACCGCGGCTGTTTGGCTACAATGAGCAGTTCTTC
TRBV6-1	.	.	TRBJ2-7	CASFEQNSYEQYF	TGTGCCAGCTTTGAACAGAACAGCTACGAGCAGTACTTC
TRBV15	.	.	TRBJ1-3	CATSRDPGSSGNTIYF	TGTGCCACCAGCAGAGATCCCGGCAGCTCTGGAAACACCATATATTTT
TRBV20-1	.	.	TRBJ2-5	CSARDRVGGETQYF	TGCAGTGCTAGAGACAGGGTCGGGGGAGAGACCCAGTACTTC
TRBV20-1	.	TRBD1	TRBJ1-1	CSASSGGTSSEAFF	TGCAGTGCGTCATCAGGGGGGACGAGTTCAGAAGCTTTCTTT
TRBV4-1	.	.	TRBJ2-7	CASSQGSDPGEQYF	TGCGCCAGCAGCCAAGGGAGCGACCCGGGGGAGCAGTACTTC
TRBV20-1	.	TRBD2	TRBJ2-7	CSAIISGASYEQYF	TGCAGTGCGATAATTAGCGGGGCCTCCTACGAGCAGTACTTC
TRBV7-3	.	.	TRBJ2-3	CASSLMATDTQYF	TGTGCCAGCAGCTTAATGGCCACAGATACGCAGTATTTT
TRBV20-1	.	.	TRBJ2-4	CSARAGRLAKNIQYF	TGCAGTGCTAGAGCCGGGCGCCTAGCCAAAAACATTCAGTACTTC
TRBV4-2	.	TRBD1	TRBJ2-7	CASSQAGTGAYEQYF	TGTGCCAGCAGCCAAGCCGGGACAGGGGCCTACGAGCAGTACTTC
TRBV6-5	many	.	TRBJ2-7	CASSYSSQEPYEQYF	TGTGCCAGCAGTTACTCGAGTCAGGAGCCCTACGAGCAGTACTTC
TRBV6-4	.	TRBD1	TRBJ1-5	CASNTGTGCGVDQPQHF	TGTGCCAGCAATACCGGGACAGGGTGTGGTGTTGATCAGCCCCAGCATTTT
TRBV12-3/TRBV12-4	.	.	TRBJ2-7	CASSLDRRETYEQYF	TGTGCCAGCAGCCTAGACAGGAGAGAGACCTACGAGCAGTACTTC
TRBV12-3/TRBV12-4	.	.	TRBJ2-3	CASSPVEGGPADTQYF	TGTGCCAGCAGTCCTGTCGAGGGGGGGCCCGCAGATACGCAGTATTTT
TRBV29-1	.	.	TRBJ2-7	CSVVLPSRFATYEQYF	TGCAGCGTTGTGCTCCCCAGCAGGTTTGCGACCTACGAGCAGTACTTC
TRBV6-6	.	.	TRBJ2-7	CASRDAGYGQYF	TGTGCCAGCAGGGACGCAGGCTATGGGCAGTACTTC
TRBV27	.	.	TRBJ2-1	CASSQGLPSSYNEQFF	TGTGCCAGCAGCCAGGGACTTCCGAGCTCCTACAATGAGCAGTTCTTC